The T cell receptor beta chain under discussion was sequenced for a study of blood T cell repertoires in COVID-19 (dated by TCRdb to the early 2020s). For the wider study: Samples from collaborators originated in the United States, Italy and Spain and spanned both the acute and convalescent phases of COVID-19. The material from the prospective study consisted of cDNA or gDNA derived from T cells, B-cell-depleted T cells, or PBMCs. The dataset comprised deeply sampled blood TCRbeta repertoires from subjects exposed to, actively infected with, or recovered from COVID-19. The repertoires were released in a freely available public database meant as a resource for research on the immune response to SARS-CoV-2. The samples were drawn from the first 160 participants of the ongoing ImmuneRACE study and from 1,254 subjects provided by 6 global collaborators. The sample metadata nearly always contained a de-identified subject ID, COVID-19 status, age in years and sex. Where available, HLA class I and class II types were taken from metadata supplied by the sample provider and were not determined by assay-based typing.

Points on this clone: It has no known antigen specificity. No much larger clone is present one base from it, and per-base qualities are unavailable.

Results and caveats for the whole study, not just this receptor: The amount of clinical and demographic metadata varied by source and participant and was provided uncurated.

The immunoSEQ Assay, a bias-controlled multiplex PCR, was used to amplify TCRbeta CDR3 regions from genomic DNA. On the authors' methods: The number of nucleated cells in each sample was estimated by amplification of reference gene primers within the assay. To quantify the absolute abundance of each unique TCRbeta CDR3 rearrangement, sequence reads were collapsed and filtered. For each sample, productive Simpson clonality was calculated as the square root of Simpson's diversity index over productive rearrangements. In its TCRdb copy, this immuneACCESS table keeps in-frame sequences only and misses some clones. Where compared with another copy, unresolved V genes explain less than half of these, and the others have no known cause. V, J and clone size reflect that table, while D and trimming were determined from the DNA. This sample gives about 270,000 clones in total; 75% to 90% of them show up just once. The ten largest clones add up to 2.4% of the sample.

Participants in the prospective study were aged 18 to 89 years, lived in under 30 United States geographic areas, and enrolled through a virtual design. In the prospective study, cohorts were assigned on the basis of participant-reported clinical history obtained from a screening survey and a study questionnaire. ImmuneRACE Cohort 3 recovered participants were defined by two consecutive negative NP/OP PCR tests, healthcare professional clearance, or symptom resolution. Each participant in the prospective study had whole blood, serum and a nasopharyngeal or oropharyngeal swab collected by mobile phlebotomists. Prospective study participants could optionally give additional blood draws and questionnaires over an approximately 2-month period. Before DNA extraction, blood samples from the prospective study were shipped at room temperature or frozen. The sample was PBMCs or T cells enriched from blood (not recorded which). The TCR originated in a woman between 18 and 29 years old who had recovered from COVID-19.

The encoded CDR3 is CASSLVTSGERTDTQYF. In nucleotides, the sequence is TGTGCCAGCAGCTTAGTTACCAGCGGGGAACGCACAGATACGCAGTATTTT. In this chain, TRBV7-6 is recombined with TRBJ2-3; a stretch of 7 junction bases matches TRBD2. The germline V end is reduced by 1 base and the J end by 1 base; junction bases left unmatched: 8. The CDR3 measures 17 amino acids from cysteine to phenylalanine. The sequence is cut down to CDR3 DNA, 51 bases in frame from base 1. Taken from the germline V gene, the CDR1 and CDR2 loops are SGHVS and FNYEAQ.